Below are 29 T cell receptor beta chains sequenced from a single sample in a study of blood T cell repertoires in COVID-19. The table came from immunoSEQ multiplex PCR; TCRdb's copy has only in-frame clones and leaves some out. The sample has over 110,000 clones, approximately 89% seen once. The sequencing input was peripheral blood. The receptors derive from a human donor in a cohort sampled during active COVID-19.

V gene TRBV4-1 combines with J gene TRBJ1-1; 7 bases align to TRBD1. The CDR3 spans 14 residues. In germline, CDR1 is MGHRA, CDR2 YSYEKL. Trimming at V came to 6 bases and at J to 3 bases, leaving 7 bases not matched to a gene. The CDR3 here is CASSNTGEYTEAFF. The DNA of the CDR3 is TGCGCCAGCAGTAACACAGGGGAGTACACTGAAGCTTTCTTT.

The CDR3 DNA is TGTGCCAGCAACGTTCGACCAGGTGGGAATGAGCAGTTCTTC. This encodes CASNVRPGGNEQFF. This sequence joins TRBV2 and TRBJ2-1; no clear D gene. This CDR3 is built from 14 residues. Germline CDR1 reads SNHLY; CDR2 reads FYNNEI. V shed 7 bases and J shed 7 bases, with 17 bases lying between them.

V gene TRBV10-3 combines with J gene TRBJ2-7; D remains unclear. The CDR3 has 13 amino acids. Germline V gives CDR1 ENHRY, CDR2 SYGVKD. Trimming cost V 4 bases and J 4 bases, with 11 bases left between them. CDR3 amino acids: CAISGSSLYEQYF. In DNA, the CDR3 is TGTGCCATCAGTGGTAGCAGTCTTTACGAGCAGTACTTC.

The chain has TRBV19 and TRBJ2-7, with 9 bases lining up with TRBD1. The J segment lost 4 bases and the V segment lost 3 bases, leaving 7 bases of the junction unmatched. Germline V gene lookup returns CDR1 LNHDA and CDR2 SQIVND (reference sequence). CDR3 length: 15 residues. CDR3: CASSILRGQGYEQYF. Written as DNA, the CDR3 is TGTGCCAGTAGTATCCTTCGCGGACAGGGGTACGAGCAGTACTTC.

The genes are TRBV2 and TRBJ1-4, with 8 nucleotides matching TRBD1. With V trimmed by 5 bases and J by 5 bases, 7 bases remained unmatched. The CDR3 has 15 residues. The germline V gene encodes CDR1 SNHLY and CDR2 FYNNEI. Written as DNA, the CDR3 is TGTGCCAGCAGTATAAGACAGGGGAAAAATGAAAAACTGTTTTTT. As protein: CASSIRQGKNEKLFF.

The rearrangement links TRBV7-9 to TRBJ1-1; possible D gene TRBD1, 5 bases. Trimming removed 1 base at V and 11 bases at J, with 14 bases between. Germline assignment: CDR1 SEHNR and CDR2 FQNEAQ (reference sequence). This CDR3 is built from 13 residues. The CDR3 sequence: CASSLGQGQAAFF. DNA of the CDR3: TGTGCCAGCAGCTTAGGTCAGGGCCAGGCGGCTTTCTTT.

The CDR3 coding sequence is TGTGCCAGCAGCCGACAGGGTAACTACAATGAGCAGTTCTTC. This gives the protein CASSRQGNYNEQFF. The chain has TRBV6-2 or TRBV6-3 and TRBJ2-1; 7 positions agree with TRBD1. The V gene's germline CDR1 is MNHEY and CDR2 SVGEGT. V lost 6 bases and J lost 3; bases outside the gene matches: 5. CDR3 length: 14 amino acids.

The genes are TRBV15 and TRBJ1-5; the D gene is possibly TRBD1 (5 bases). In germline, CDR1 is LNHNV, CDR2 YYDKDF (reference sequence). CDR3 length: 15 residues. V was clipped by 1 base and J by 6 bases, with 13 bases between them. This CDR3 is CATSRVTGGIQPQHF. CDR3 nucleotides: TGTGCCACCAGCAGAGTCACGGGGGGTATTCAGCCCCAGCATTTT.

The chain links TRBV5-4 to TRBJ2-5; TRBD2 matches at 11 bases. Trimming removed 2 bases from V and 1 base from J; junction bases left unmatched: 1. The CDR3 is made up of 15 amino acids. The germline gives CDR1 SGHNT, CDR2 YYREEE (reference sequence). The CDR3 sequence: CASSFGLAGQETQYF. The CDR3 region has the DNA TGTGCCAGCAGCTTCGGACTAGCGGGCCAAGAGACCCAGTACTTC.

The sample holds one count of this clone. V is TRBV9 and J is TRBJ2-2, with no clear D. The CDR3 length is 16 residues. The germline V and J ends were trimmed by 0 bases and 7 bases, with 16 bases remaining between them. Germline CDR1 SGDLS, CDR2 YYNGEE. CDR3 sequence (DNA): TGTGCCAGCAGCGTAGGGCCCACTGGGCCAGGCGGGGAGCTGTTTTTT. This gives the protein CASSVGPTGPGGELFF.

The J gene is TRBJ1-2, the V gene TRBV19; TRBD1 aligns across 10 bases. Trimming cost V 1 base and J 6 bases; bases outside gene matches: 11. The CDR3 has 17 residues. CDR1 is LNHDA and CDR2 is SQIVND in the germline V gene (reference sequence). In DNA, the CDR3 is TGTGCCAGTAGTATAGGAGATGCCGGGACAGGGGCAGATGGCTACACCTTC. Translating it yields CASSIGDAGTGADGYTF.

The gene calls are TRBV6-2 or TRBV6-3 and TRBJ2-7; 13 bases fit TRBD2. Per germline, CDR1 MNHEY and CDR2 SVGEGT. J was trimmed by 2 bases and V by 4 bases; bases with no gene match: 2. The CDR3 runs to 15 residues. The CDR3 DNA reads as TGTGCCAGCAGTTTGACTAGCGGGGGGCCCTACGAGCAGTACTTC. Its translation is CASSLTSGGPYEQYF.

This CDR3 reads CASSPRLAEETQYF. The CDR3 DNA reads TGTGCCAGCAGCCCCCGACTAGCGGAAGAGACCCAGTACTTC. The genes are TRBV5-4 and TRBJ2-5; 9 positions agree with TRBD2. The V and J ends lost 4 bases and 3 bases, in that order; junction bases with no gene match: 4. Germline-derived CDR1 and CDR2 are SGHNT and YYREEE (reference sequence). The CDR3 length is 14 residues.

The table lists this clone with a count of one. The chain employs TRBV6-1 and TRBJ1-6, with D possibly matching TRBD1 (5 bases). With 3 bases removed from V and 8 bases from J, the gap between germline ends came to 11 bases. The V gene's germline CDR1 is MNHNS and CDR2 SASEGT. CDR3 length equals 14 residues. The CDR3 DNA sequence: TGTGCCAGCAGTGACAGGGTAGAGTATTCACCCCTCCACTTT. Its translation is CASSDRVEYSPLHF.

The chain joins TRBV4-3 to TRBJ2-3, with 7 bases aligning to TRBD2. The germline V gene encodes CDR1 LGHNA and CDR2 YSLEER. This CDR3 has 16 amino acids. With 0 bases clipped from V and 1 base from J, the junction kept 4 bases outside the gene matches. CDR3 nucleotide sequence: TGCGCCAGCAGCCAAGAATTGGCGGGGGGCACAGATACGCAGTATTTT. The encoded protein is CASSQELAGGTDTQYF.

V usage is TRBV14 and J usage is TRBJ1-1; D is undetermined. The CDR3 sequence is 13 residues long. The ends were cut back, 1 base at V and 6 bases at J, with 9 bases in the middle. Germline CDR1 SGHDN, CDR2 FVKESK. The CDR3 DNA sequence: TGTGCCAGCAGCCAAGGACACGCATCTGAAGCTTTCTTT. This translates into CASSQGHASEAFF.

The V and J genes are TRBV10-3 and TRBJ2-7; weak D call: TRBD2 (5 bases). The CDR3 consists of 15 residues. Germline V lookup: CDR1 ENHRY, CDR2 SYGVKD. Trimming left V 8 bases short and J 1 base short, with 18 bases between. The CDR3 protein is CAIRAGPRVSYEQYF. The CDR3 coding sequence is TGTGCCATCCGGGCTGGGCCGCGGGTGTCCTACGAGCAGTACTTC.

The chain links TRBV30 to TRBJ2-3, with 7 bases identical to TRBD2. Germline CDR1 GTSNPN, CDR2 SVGIG (reference sequence). V was clipped by 2 bases and J by 1 base; unmatched bases: 6. The length of the CDR3 is 15 residues. The CDR3 DNA reads TGTGCCTGGAGTCCAAGAGCGGGGCGCACAGATACGCAGTATTTT. Its translation: CAWSPRAGRTDTQYF.

The chain uses TRBV6-5 and TRBJ1-1; D is undetermined. The CDR3 totals 14 residues. The V end was cut by 7 bases, the J end by 8 bases, with 20 bases between. The V gene's germline CDR1 is MNHEY and CDR2 SVGAGI. The CDR3 reads CASNAGVLGREAFF. The CDR3 DNA is TGTGCCAGCAATGCGGGAGTGCTGGGCAGGGAAGCTTTCTTT.

The genes are TRBV5-6 and TRBJ2-3; 7 nucleotides agree with TRBD1. CDR1 and CDR2 from the germline V gene are SGHDT and YYEEEE. The V gene end was trimmed by 0 bases and the J gene end by 1 base; junction bases not matched to a gene: 2. This CDR3 is built from 15 residues. As DNA, the CDR3 is TGTGCCAGCAGCTTGGAGGGGACAGGCACAGATACGCAGTATTTT. It codes for CASSLEGTGTDTQYF. Looking up the rest from reference TRBV5-6 and TRBJ2-3 gives the full variable domain: DAGVTQSPTHLIKTRGQQVTLRCSPKSGHDTVSWYQQALGQGPQFIFQYYEEEERQRGNFPDRFSGHQFPNYSSELNVNALLLGDSALYLCASSLEGTGTDTQYFGPGTRLTVL.

CDR3 coding DNA: TGTGCCAGCAGCTCGGACAGGGGGCCGGGCACTGAAGCTTTCTTT. Amino acid sequence: CASSSDRGPGTEAFF. J is TRBJ1-1 and V is TRBV9; 11 bases are a match to TRBD1. The CDR3 contains 15 residues. CDR1 is SGDLS, CDR2 YYNGEE, per germline. V lost 4 bases, J lost 4 bases, and 6 bases stayed unmatched.

The chain combines TRBV28 with TRBJ2-7; possible D gene TRBD1, 7 bases. Germline CDR1 reads MDHEN; CDR2 reads SYDVKM. Trimming shortened V by 4 bases and J by 2 bases, and 12 bases separated the two germline ends. The CDR3 spans 14 residues. The CDR3: CASSSGDRPYEQYF. CDR3 bases: TGTGCCAGCAGTTCGGGGGACAGACCCTACGAGCAGTACTTC.

The chain is built from TRBV5-1 and TRBJ2-3, with TRBD1 matching 11 bases. With 2 bases clipped from V and 2 bases from J, the junction kept 4 bases outside the gene matches. This CDR3 is 16 amino acids long. CDR1 SGHRS and CDR2 YFSETQ come from the germline V gene. Here the CDR3 reads CASSLHGQGATDTQYF. The CDR3 nucleotides are TGCGCCAGCAGCTTACACGGACAGGGGGCCACAGATACGCAGTATTTT.

V is TRBV21-1 and J is TRBJ2-5; the D call in the table, TRBD1, was not verified against the DNA. TRBV21-1 is assigned pseudogene status. This CDR3 is built from 15 residues. The CDR3 loop is CASSKTGMSGETQYF. In nucleotides, the CDR3 is TGTGCCAGCAGCAAGACAGGGATGAGTGGGGAGACCCAGTACTTC.

V gene TRBV7-2 combines with J gene TRBJ2-7; TRBD2 aligns across 7 bases. The CDR3 contains 15 residues. The V segment lost 1 base and the J segment 0 bases; nucleotides outside the gene matches: 3. Germline V gene lookup returns CDR1 SGHTA and CDR2 FQGNSA. The CDR3 bases are TGTGCCAGCAGCTTAGTCGGGGGGAGCTCCTACGAGCAGTACTTC. As protein: CASSLVGGSSYEQYF.

The chain links TRBV7-2 to TRBJ1-5, with 9 nucleotides matching TRBD1. Trimming took 4 bases from V and 3 from J; bases not matched to a gene: 4. CDR1 is SGHTA, CDR2 FQGNSA, per germline. This CDR3 has 15 residues. The CDR3 region has the DNA TGTGCCAGCAGCTGGGGACAGGGCCACAATCAGCCCCAGCATTTT. Its translation: CASSWGQGHNQPQHF.

The V call is TRBV9, the J call TRBJ2-5, with D tentatively TRBD2 (5 bases). The V gene's germline CDR1 is SGDLS and CDR2 YYNGEE. This CDR3 has 14 amino acids. V was pared by 4 bases and J by 3 bases, with 13 bases between. DNA for the CDR3: TGTGCCAGCAGCCCGTACGCGAGGGAAGAGACCCAGTACTTC. Translated, it gives CASSPYAREETQYF.

This chain joins TRBV2 and TRBJ2-7, with 10 positions matching TRBD2. In germline, CDR1 is SNHLY, CDR2 FYNNEI. This CDR3 contains 14 residues. The junction had 2 bases not matched to a gene; V was cut back by 3 bases and J by 3 bases. The CDR3, as DNA: TGTGCCAGCAGTGATGCTAGCGGGGGCTACGAGCAGTACTTC. This translates into CASSDASGGYEQYF. Looking up the rest from reference TRBV2 and TRBJ2-7 gives the full variable domain: EPEVTQTPSHQVTQMGQEVILRCVPISNHLYFYWYRQILGQKVEFLVSFYNNEISEKSEIFDDQFSVERPDGSNFTLKIRSTKLEDSAMYFCASSDASGGYEQYFGPGTRLTVT.

V and J are TRBV27 and TRBJ1-2; 9 nucleotides line up with TRBD1. Germline values: CDR1 MNHEY, CDR2 SMNVEV (reference sequence). The V and J ends lost 3 bases and 0 bases, in that order; junction bases with no gene match: 8. The CDR3 is 17 amino acids. The CDR3 region has the DNA TGTGCCAGCAGTTTGGGTGTCGGACAGGGGTCTAACTATGGCTACACCTTC. The encoded protein is CASSLGVGQGSNYGYTF.